These T cell receptor beta chains were read from a single sample in a study of T cell responses to AZD1222 COVID-19 vaccine. Profiling relied on immunoSEQ multiplex PCR, and the TCRdb table lists in-frame clones only, not all of them. This sample has roughly 150,000 clones, with roughly nine tenths found just once. The sample was peripheral blood, taken 28 days after the second AZD1222 dose. The origin of the receptors is an adult who received the AZD1222 COVID-19 vaccine. CDR3s include the opening cysteine and the closing phenylalanine or tryptophan. The D gene is left open where the match is weak. Clone sizes are given selectively: once, few, many, or a class where the clone is expanded.

TRBD1	NA	TRBV6-6	TRBJ1-5	CASSLGTAPNSNQPQHF	TGTGCCAGCAGTCTTGGGACAGCACCTAATAGCAATCAGCCCCAGCATTTT
NA	NA	TRBV11-2	TRBJ1-4	CASSRSTRVGGEKLFF	TGTGCCAGCAGCCGCTCCACAAGGGTCGGTGGGGAAAAACTGTTTTTT
TRBD1	NA	TRBV11-2	TRBJ2-3	CASSYRDRGHTDTQYF	TGTGCCAGCAGCTACCGGGACAGGGGACACACAGATACGCAGTATTTT
TRBD1	NA	TRBV28	TRBJ1-4	CASNRDRGNEKLFF	TGTGCCAGCAACAGGGACAGGGGTAATGAAAAACTGTTTTTT
NA	NA	TRBV3-1/TRBV3-2	TRBJ2-7	CASSYQGYEQYF	TGTGCCAGCAGCTATCAGGGTTACGAGCAGTACTTC
NA	NA	TRBV7-9	TRBJ2-6	CASSFGGSISGANVLTF	TGTGCCAGCAGCTTTGGGGGGTCTATCTCTGGGGCCAACGTCCTGACTTTC
NA	NA	TRBV19	TRBJ2-1	CAAARRPSNEQFF	TGTGCCGCGGCGAGGAGGCCTTCCAATGAGCAGTTCTTC
NA	NA	TRBV19	TRBJ2-1	CASSIVGGTSYNEQFF	TGTGCCAGTAGTATAGTTGGCGGGACTTCCTACAATGAGCAGTTCTTC
NA	NA	TRBV28	TRBJ1-4	CASNLGQPLGEKLFF	TGTGCCAGCAACCTCGGGCAGCCTCTAGGTGAAAAACTGTTTTTT
NA	once	TRBV3-1/TRBV3-2	TRBJ2-7	CASSQESRVFGEQYF	TGTGCCAGCAGCCAAGAAAGTAGGGTTTTCGGGGAGCAGTACTTC
NA	NA	TRBV28	TRBJ2-7	CASSLGQRLATVSYEQYF	TGTGCCAGCAGTTTGGGGCAGCGACTGGCGACGGTCTCCTACGAGCAGTACTTC
NA	once	TRBV5-1	TRBJ1-4	CASSLDRGRNEKLFF	TGCGCCAGCAGCTTGGATCGAGGGCGGAATGAAAAACTGTTTTTT
NA	NA	TRBV2	TRBJ1-1	CASSSGNQITEAFF	TGTGCCAGCAGTTCAGGCAATCAAATCACTGAAGCTTTCTTT
NA	NA	TRBV11-2	TRBJ1-4	CASSLDPPPRGKLFF	TGTGCCAGCAGCTTAGATCCACCCCCGAGGGGAAAACTGTTTTTT
NA	NA	TRBV29-1	TRBJ1-1	CSETGPRGTEAFF	TGCAGCGAGACGGGACCGCGGGGCACTGAAGCTTTCTTT
NA	NA	TRBV14	TRBJ1-6	CASSQVGAGNSPLHF	TGTGCCAGCAGCCAAGTTGGGGCAGGCAATTCACCCCTCCACTTT
NA	once	TRBV5-6	TRBJ2-5	CASSLIGSYETQYF	TGTGCCAGCAGCTTGATCGGGAGTTATGAGACCCAGTACTTC
TRBD2	once	TRBV29-1	TRBJ2-4	CSVELTPSGRDIQYF	TGCAGCGTTGAATTGACTCCTAGCGGGCGTGACATTCAGTACTTC
NA	NA	TRBV9	TRBJ1-6	CASSVAERSSPLHF	TGTGCCAGCAGCGTAGCGGAGAGAAGTTCACCCCTCCACTTT
TRBD2	NA	TRBV18	TRBJ2-1	CASSPSPLAGEFF	TGTGCCAGCTCACCATCCCCACTAGCGGGGGAGTTCTTC
NA	NA	TRBV5-1	TRBJ2-2	CASSFSQNTGELFF	TGCGCCAGCAGCTTCAGTCAGAACACCGGGGAGCTGTTTTTT
NA	NA	TRBV4-1	TRBJ2-7	CASSQGGQGRERSSYEQYF	TGCGCCAGCAGCCAAGGCGGGCAGGGGCGAGAGCGTAGCTCCTACGAGCAGTACTTC
NA	NA	TRBV15	TRBJ1-1	CATSPVQGIETEAFF	TGTGCCACCAGCCCAGTGCAGGGAATTGAGACTGAAGCTTTCTTT